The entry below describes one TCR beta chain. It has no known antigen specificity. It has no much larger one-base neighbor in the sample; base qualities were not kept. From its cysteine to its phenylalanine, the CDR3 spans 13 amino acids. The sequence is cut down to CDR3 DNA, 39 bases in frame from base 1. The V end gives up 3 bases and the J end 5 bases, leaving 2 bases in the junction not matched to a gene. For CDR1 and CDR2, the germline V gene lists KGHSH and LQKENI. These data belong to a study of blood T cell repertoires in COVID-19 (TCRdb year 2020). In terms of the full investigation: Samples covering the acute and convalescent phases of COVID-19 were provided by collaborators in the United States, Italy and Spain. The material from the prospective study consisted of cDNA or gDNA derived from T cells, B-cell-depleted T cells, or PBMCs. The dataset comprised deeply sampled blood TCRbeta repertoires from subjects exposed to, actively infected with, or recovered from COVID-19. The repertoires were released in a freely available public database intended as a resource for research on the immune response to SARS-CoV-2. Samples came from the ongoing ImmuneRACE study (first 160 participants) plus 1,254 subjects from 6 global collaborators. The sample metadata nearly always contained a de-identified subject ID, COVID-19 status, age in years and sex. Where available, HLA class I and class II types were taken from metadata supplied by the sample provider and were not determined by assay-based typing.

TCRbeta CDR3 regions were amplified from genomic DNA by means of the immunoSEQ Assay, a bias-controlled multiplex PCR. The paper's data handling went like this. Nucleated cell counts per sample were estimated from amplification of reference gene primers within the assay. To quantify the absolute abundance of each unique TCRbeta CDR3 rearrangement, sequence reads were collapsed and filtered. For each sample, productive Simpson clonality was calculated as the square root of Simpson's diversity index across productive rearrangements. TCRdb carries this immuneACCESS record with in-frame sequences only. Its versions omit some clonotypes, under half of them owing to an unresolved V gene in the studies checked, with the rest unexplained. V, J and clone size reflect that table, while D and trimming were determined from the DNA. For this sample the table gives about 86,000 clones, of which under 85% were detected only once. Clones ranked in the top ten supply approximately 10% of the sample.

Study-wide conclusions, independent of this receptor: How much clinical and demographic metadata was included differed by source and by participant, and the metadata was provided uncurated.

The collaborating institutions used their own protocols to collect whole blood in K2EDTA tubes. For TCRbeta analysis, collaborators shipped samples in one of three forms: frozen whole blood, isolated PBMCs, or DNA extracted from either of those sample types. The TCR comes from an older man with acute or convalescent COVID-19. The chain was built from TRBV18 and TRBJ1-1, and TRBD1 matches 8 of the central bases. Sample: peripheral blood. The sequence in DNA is TGTGCCAGCTCACCTCAGGGGGCAACTGAAGCTTTCTTT. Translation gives CASSPQGATEAFF.